This is a list of T cell receptor beta chains from one sample in a study of CD8 T cells in Susac syndrome. TCRdb reprocessed the immunoSEQ multiplex PCR reads with MiXCR, giving one entry per CDR3 protein. Found here are 210,000 or so distinct CDR3 sequences, 92% of them singletons; the top ten hold about 0.15%. Material for sequencing was CD8+ T cells from PBMCs. These receptors all stem from a human donor with multiple sclerosis. Both conserved end residues are part of each CDR3. A row's size may be missing; if present it is once, few, many or a size class.

j_gene: TRBJ2-1
v_gene: TRBV5-4
abundance: -
CDR3aa: CASSQGLTSYNEQFF

j_gene: TRBJ2-3
v_gene: TRBV27
abundance: -
CDR3aa: CASSFLAGEEYF

j_gene: TRBJ2-7
v_gene: TRBV9
abundance: -
CDR3aa: CASSPSGDSSYEQYF

j_gene: TRBJ2-7
v_gene: TRBV29-1
abundance: few
CDR3aa: CSVSRDRAGGEQYF

j_gene: TRBJ1-1
v_gene: TRBV7-8
abundance: -
CDR3aa: CASSVWGLAEAFF

j_gene: TRBJ2-2
v_gene: TRBV19
abundance: -
CDR3aa: CASNDRAPRELFF

j_gene: TRBJ1-1
v_gene: TRBV10-3
abundance: -
CDR3aa: CAISTAGPRYAEEAFF

j_gene: TRBJ2-5
v_gene: TRBV9
abundance: -
CDR3aa: CASSGEGTQYF

j_gene: TRBJ2-2
v_gene: TRBV28
abundance: few
CDR3aa: CASSFRSNTGELFF

j_gene: TRBJ1-1
v_gene: TRBV12-3/TRBV12-4
abundance: -
CDR3aa: CASSLTNRDRPNTEAFF

j_gene: TRBJ2-1
v_gene: TRBV7-2
abundance: -
CDR3aa: CASSFSLDEQFF

j_gene: TRBJ1-1
v_gene: TRBV7-9
abundance: -
CDR3aa: CASSLGAAPQEAFF

j_gene: TRBJ2-7
v_gene: TRBV6-6
abundance: once
CDR3aa: CASSSGLAGSQEQYF

j_gene: TRBJ2-7
v_gene: TRBV7-9
abundance: -
CDR3aa: CASSLVGGPSSYEQYF

j_gene: TRBJ2-1
v_gene: TRBV15
abundance: -
CDR3aa: CATSRRGADEQFF

j_gene: TRBJ2-5
v_gene: TRBV18
abundance: -
CDR3aa: CASSPRSPGYQETQYF

j_gene: TRBJ2-7
v_gene: TRBV7-9
abundance: -
CDR3aa: CASSPISGGTSVDEQYF

j_gene: TRBJ1-5
v_gene: TRBV14
abundance: -
CDR3aa: CASSQETSGTGGCGGNQPQHF

j_gene: TRBJ1-5
v_gene: TRBV21-1
abundance: -
CDR3aa: CASNKTLPGQGSSNQPQHF

j_gene: TRBJ2-2
v_gene: TRBV12-3/TRBV12-4
abundance: once
CDR3aa: CASKGPNTGELFF

j_gene: TRBJ1-1
v_gene: TRBV11-2
abundance: -
CDR3aa: CASNGLNTEAFF

j_gene: TRBJ2-7
v_gene: TRBV15
abundance: -
CDR3aa: CATSRRQRAASSYEQYF

j_gene: TRBJ2-1
v_gene: TRBV24-1
abundance: once
CDR3aa: CATSDARGGLYNEQFF

j_gene: TRBJ2-7
v_gene: TRBV9
abundance: -
CDR3aa: CASSVVEDEQYF

j_gene: TRBJ2-5
v_gene: TRBV5-1
abundance: -
CDR3aa: CASSLADGEETQYF

j_gene: TRBJ2-7
v_gene: TRBV29-1
abundance: few
CDR3aa: CSVEGTETYEQYF

j_gene: TRBJ1-2
v_gene: TRBV13
abundance: -
CDR3aa: CASSRGGRGYTF

j_gene: TRBJ1-3
v_gene: TRBV23-1
abundance: -
CDR3aa: CASRGQGQSGNTIYF

j_gene: TRBJ2-1
v_gene: TRBV25-1
abundance: -
CDR3aa: CASRGWWSNEQFF

j_gene: TRBJ2-2
v_gene: TRBV27
abundance: -
CDR3aa: CASSPLRPGELFF

j_gene: TRBJ1-1
v_gene: TRBV9
abundance: -
CDR3aa: CASSAEGTDNTEAFF

j_gene: TRBJ1-5
v_gene: TRBV2
abundance: -
CDR3aa: CASSDGEGGQPQHF

j_gene: TRBJ1-5
v_gene: TRBV27
abundance: -
CDR3aa: CASSLSGSQPQHF

j_gene: TRBJ2-5
v_gene: TRBV4-3
abundance: -
CDR3aa: CASSQVFRNETQYF

j_gene: TRBJ2-1
v_gene: TRBV30
abundance: once
CDR3aa: CAWSLGRTEQFF

j_gene: TRBJ1-6
v_gene: TRBV5-1
abundance: -
CDR3aa: CASSAAGAWERQSPLHF

j_gene: TRBJ2-5
v_gene: TRBV7-3
abundance: -
CDR3aa: CASSLERSGQETQYF

j_gene: TRBJ1-1
v_gene: TRBV7-9
abundance: -
CDR3aa: CASSYDSQDTEAFF

j_gene: TRBJ2-5
v_gene: TRBV11-3
abundance: -
CDR3aa: CASSPSGTGPETQYF

j_gene: TRBJ2-1
v_gene: TRBV27
abundance: -
CDR3aa: CASAGILAYNEQFF

j_gene: TRBJ1-1
v_gene: TRBV27
abundance: -
CDR3aa: CASSLSWGGTEAFF

j_gene: TRBJ2-3
v_gene: TRBV30
abundance: -
CDR3aa: CAWSLTESDTQYF

j_gene: TRBJ2-3
v_gene: TRBV30
abundance: -
CDR3aa: CAQSLMGGTDTQYF

j_gene: TRBJ1-4
v_gene: TRBV20-1
abundance: -
CDR3aa: CSARPGTTEEKLFF

j_gene: TRBJ2-6
v_gene: TRBV9
abundance: -
CDR3aa: CASSGWGTPSGANVLTF

j_gene: TRBJ2-3
v_gene: TRBV3-1
abundance: -
CDR3aa: CASTHLGATDTQYF

j_gene: TRBJ2-7
v_gene: TRBV6-5
abundance: -
CDR3aa: CASSYSTSGASEQYF

j_gene: TRBJ2-6
v_gene: TRBV9
abundance: -
CDR3aa: CASSVGGGPSGANVLTF

j_gene: TRBJ2-1
v_gene: TRBV11-2
abundance: once
CDR3aa: CASSLYRVDSYNEQFF

j_gene: TRBJ2-1
v_gene: TRBV20-1
abundance: -
CDR3aa: CSTTSGTSGRGEQFF

j_gene: TRBJ2-7
v_gene: TRBV4-3
abundance: -
CDR3aa: CASSQDENRLNEQYF

j_gene: TRBJ2-3
v_gene: TRBV14
abundance: -
CDR3aa: CASSHTSGTSVTDTQYF

j_gene: TRBJ1-2
v_gene: TRBV28
abundance: -
CDR3aa: CASSLSTGAGYTF